The entry that follows covers one TCR beta chain sequence. This receptor's antigen is unknown. No clone much larger than this one lies a single base away; base qualities are absent. This sample's treatment or condition label indicates: roughly 20 received Ad26.COV2.S at low or high dose, single or two shots; five or six received placebo; per-sample allocation not given. For vaccine and placebo recipients, the sequenced repertoires came from samples collected on day 63 after the first injection. In Cohort 1b, about two dozen adults aged 18-55 years were enrolled at a single site in Boston, USA, between 29 July and 7 August 2020. Ad26.COV2.S was a replication-incompetent adenovirus type 26 vector that expressed a prefusion-stabilized SARS-CoV-2 spike protein derived from the original Wuhan strain. V is pared back by 6 bases and J by 4 bases, with 18 bases lying between the germline termini. The CDR3 has 15 amino acids, counting the end cysteine and phenylalanine. Only the CDR3 part of the read is kept: 45 bases, read in frame from the first base. The germline V gene encodes CDR1 SGHTA and CDR2 FQGNSA.

These data come from a study of Ad26.COV2.S vaccination and SARS-CoV-2 variants (dated by TCRdb to 2020 to 2023). With regard to the full study: Vaccine-arm donors came from COV1001, a multicentre, randomized, double-blind, placebo-controlled phase I-IIa trial of Ad26.COV2.S in healthy adults. Sequencing of the TCRbeta repertoire served to evaluate the specificity and breadth of SARS-CoV-2-reactive T cell receptors following Ad26.COV2.S vaccination. Throughout the experiments and outcome assessment, investigators stayed blinded to trial group allocation. A total of around 32 samples were included in the TCR-sequenced set, comprising roughly 19 Ad26.COV2.S vaccine recipients, 5 placebo recipients and 8 SARS-CoV-2 convalescent individuals. Ad26.COV2.S was administered intramuscularly at a dose of 5x10^10 or 1x10^11 viral particles, either as one shot or as two shots given 56 days apart. Trial participants were randomized into five groups of five, in which low-dose or high-dose Ad26.COV2.S was given once or twice, or placebo was given on both occasions.

The immunoSEQ Assay was the method used to sequence TCRbeta CDR3 regions. After extraction, genomic DNA underwent amplification by bias-controlled multiplex PCR, followed by high-throughput sequencing. In the original analysis: To quantify the absolute abundance of each unique TCRbeta CDR3 region, sequences were collapsed and filtered. Usable DNA was measured by amplifying reference genes present in all nucleated cells, and TCRbeta template counts were normalized to that usable DNA to estimate T cell fraction. Repertoire TCRs were annotated as SARS-CoV-2-specific when V gene, CDR3 amino acid sequence and J gene were exactly matched to a known reactive TCR set. The reference SARS-CoV-2 TCR set was obtained from MIRA and was filtered for enrichment in COVID-19-positive ImmuneCODE repertoires, whereby public or cross-reactive TCRs were removed. Based on the MIRA antigens, annotated TCRs were further analysed at the level of specific ORF or position within ORF. Breadth was defined as annotated unique rearrangements over total unique productive rearrangements; depth was the summed frequency of those rearrangements. Two-sided Wilcoxon rank-sum tests were used to compare TCR breadth between groups. Imported from immuneACCESS, the table was reduced by TCRdb to in-frame sequences with V and J called. These copies leave out some clones; in studies compared against another copy, an unresolved V gene accounts for under half, and the cause of the remainder is not known. The DNA gave D and trimming, while V, J and clone size come from that table. Here the sample has around 300,000 clones; 75% to 90% occur a single time. Roughly 10% of the sample lies in the top ten.

General findings and caveats noted by the study authors: Vaccine and placebo recipients had comparable non-spike TCR breadth, which fits with the vaccine containing only spike. Comparing responses between vaccine doses or regimens was not something the study was powered to do. Compared with placebo recipients, Ad26.COV2.S recipients showed higher spike-specific TCR breadth (P = 0.0014). The authors noted that total T cell responses may have been underestimated by the TCR breadth and depth analyses. After vaccination, substantial breadth of spike-specific CD8+ and CD4+ T cell responses was reported.

This sequence uses TRBV7-2 and TRBJ2-5, with the D call tentatively TRBD1 or TRBD2, each fitting 6 bases. The specimen was peripheral blood, collected in a trial of Ad26.COV2.S vaccine versus placebo. The TCR was taken from a person between 18 and 65 years old who received the Ad26.COV2.S COVID-19 vaccine or a placebo. The CDR3 protein: CASRTAGGWGETQYF. The DNA sequence reads TGTGCCAGCAGGACCGCCGGGGGCTGGGGAGAGACCCAGTACTTC.